This TCR beta chain was documented in a study of T-cell memory formation after mild COVID-19. Across the whole study: The two donors had largely donor-specific TCR clusters. Study findings and constraints: Among clones peaking at day 37 in the second wave, SARS-CoV-2 specificity remained unconfirmed.

Germline V gives CDR1 SGHRS, CDR2 YFSETQ. V shed 7 bases, J shed 3 bases, and the junction held 6 bases outside the gene matches. The CDR3 length is 13 residues. As to this clonotype: The target antigen is unknown.

MiXCR was run by TCRdb on the 5' RACE reads, yielding one entry per CDR3 protein. The table includes around 200,000 distinct CDR3 sequences, approximately 18% detected once. V and J are TRBV5-1 and TRBJ2-5; 7 bases match TRBD1. Sequences were obtained from PBMCs or a T cell subset sorted from them (not recorded which). The receptor was isolated from a young man who had mild COVID-19 (a few samples of this study predate the infection). Cell type and time point are not known. In DNA, the CDR3 is TGCGCCAGCGCCGACAGGGCGGAAGAGACCCAGTACTTC. This encodes CASADRAEETQYF.